This T cell receptor beta chain was found in a study of CD8 T cells in Susac syndrome. Overall study findings and caveats: Regarding the TCR sequencing and HLA analysis, the study admitted that a relatively small number of individuals were involved.

As for this clonotype: Antigen: not known.

Random hexamers were used to reverse transcribe the RNA input (roughly 0.5 to 1 ug). TCRdb passed the immunoSEQ multiplex PCR reads through MiXCR, listing each CDR3 protein once. Of around 130,000 distinct CDR3 sequences in the sample, around 85% were seen once. Sample: CD8+ T cells from PBMCs. The receptor's source is a human donor with multiple sclerosis.

CDR3 in DNA: TGTGCCACCTCACCGCTAGCGTCCGGGGAGCTGTTTTTT. Translating gives CATSPLASGELFF. V is TRBV7-9 and J is TRBJ2-2; D might be TRBD2 (6 bases). Trimming left V 10 bases short and J 6 bases short, with 15 bases between. This CDR3 is built from 13 residues. Germline-derived CDR1 and CDR2 are SEHNR and FQNEAQ (reference sequence).